Below are 14 T cell receptor beta chains sequenced from a single sample in a study of blood T cells in healthy people across ages. For the second PCR, which ran for roughly 6 to 12 cycles, a sample-barcoded 5' primer and a J-beta primer mix were used. TCRdb redid the calling of the 5' RACE reads with MiXCR, one entry per CDR3 protein. The sample includes hundreds of thousands of distinct CDR3 sequences, under 45% of them seen just once. The source material was blood. All receptors derive from a man in his sixties in good health.

The chain employs TRBV5-1 and TRBJ2-1; D call uncertain. Germline CDR1 and CDR2: SGHRS and YFSETQ. The CDR3 contains 14 residues. V was clipped by 0 bases and J by 7 bases, with 11 bases between them. The CDR3 loop is CASSLDVTGNEQFF. CDR3 DNA sequence: TGCGCCAGCAGCTTGGATGTTACGGGTAATGAGCAGTTCTTC.

V and J are TRBV29-1 and TRBJ2-1; 10 positions agree with TRBD2. The end of the DNA fits TRBJ2-7 better, so the J call may be wrong. CDR3 size: 16 residues. Germline CDR1 SQVTM, CDR2 ANQGSEA. In nucleotides, the CDR3 is TGCAGCGTTGAAGATCCCGGGACTAGCGTCCGCAATGGGCAGTACTTC. Encoded protein: CSVEDPGTSVRNGQYF.

The chain has TRBV3-1 and TRBJ2-5; no definite D call. Germline loops: CDR1 LGHDT, CDR2 YNNKEL (reference sequence). Trimming shortened V by 3 bases and J by 2 bases, and 16 bases separated the two germline ends. The CDR3 totals 16 residues. In DNA form, the CDR3 reads TGTGCCAGCAGCCAGAGAGAGACGGGTAGTCAAGAGACCCAGTACTTC. It codes for CASSQRETGSQETQYF.

This chain links TRBV6-2 or TRBV6-3 with TRBJ1-6; D remains unclear. Per the germline V gene, CDR1 is MNHEY and CDR2 is SVGEGT. Trimming left V 6 bases short and J 7 bases short, with 10 bases between. The CDR3 loop spans 13 amino acids. The CDR3 DNA reads as TGTGCCAGCAGGCCAGGACTAAATTCACCCCTCCACTTT. Its protein is CASRPGLNSPLHF.

The chain combines TRBV18 with TRBJ2-5, with a possible D match to TRBD2 (6 bases). This CDR3 is 13 amino acids long. V was cut by 5 bases and J by 11 bases, with 18 bases left in between. CDR1 and CDR2 (germline): KGHSH, LQKENI. The CDR3 loop reads CASSETSFDEQYF. The CDR3 nucleotides read TGTGCCAGCTCAGAAACTAGCTTCGATGAGCAGTACTTC.

The V call is TRBV3-1, the J call TRBJ2-3, with 9 bases aligning to TRBD2. The ends lost 10 bases at V and 3 bases at J; junction bases unmatched: 8. This CDR3 is built from 14 residues. The germline CDR1 and CDR2 sequences are LGHDT and YNNKEL (reference sequence). The CDR3 DNA sequence: TGTGCCACAAGAGCGGGGGGTTGGACAGATACGCAGTATTTT. It translates to CATRAGGWTDTQYF.

The chain joins TRBV7-2 to TRBJ1-6, with 10 bases that match TRBD1. There are 16 residues in the CDR3. V lost 5 bases and J lost 8; bases outside the gene matches: 9. Per the germline V gene, CDR1 is SGHTA and CDR2 is FQGNSA. CDR3 nucleotides: TGTGCCAGCAGCCCCGGGGGACAGGGGTGGGATTCACCCCTCCACTTT. It is translated as CASSPGGQGWDSPLHF.

J is TRBJ1-6 and V is TRBV6-2 or TRBV6-3; 7 positions agree with TRBD1. V shed 8 bases, J shed 7 bases, and the junction held 17 bases outside the gene matches. Per germline, CDR1 MNHEY and CDR2 SVGEGT. The CDR3 extends over 17 amino acids. CDR3: CASGTTGPRAGNSPLHF. The DNA for the CDR3 is TGTGCCAGCGGAACGACAGGGCCCAGAGCGGGGAATTCACCCCTCCACTTT.

This clonotype was seen more than once but under ten times. Here the CDR3 DNA reads TGTGCCAGCAGCCAACTGCAGGGCAATCAGCCCCAGCATTTT. Translation: CASSQLQGNQPQHF. V and J are TRBV3-1 and TRBJ1-5; no definite D call. The germline gives CDR1 LGHDT, CDR2 YNNKEL (reference sequence). V lost 2 bases, J lost 2 bases, and 7 bases lay in between. The CDR3 is 14 residues long.

This chain links TRBV20-1 with TRBJ2-7; a possible D gene is TRBD1 (5 bases). V shed 6 bases and J shed 7 bases, with 19 bases lying between them. CDR1 is DFQATT and CDR2 is SNEGSKA in the germline V gene (reference sequence). The CDR3 runs to 13 residues. The CDR3 is CSAHDRLYNEQYF. The CDR3 coding sequence is TGCAGTGCGCACGACAGATTATACAATGAGCAGTACTTC.

The genes are TRBV6-4 and TRBJ1-2; D might be TRBD1 (6 bases). Per germline, CDR1 MRHNA and CDR2 SNTAGT. Trimming shortened V by 4 bases and J by 1 base, and 10 bases separated the two germline ends. CDR3 size: 14 residues. CDR3 bases: TGTGCCAGCAGTGCGGAAGGGGGTAACTATGGCTACACCTTC. Translating it yields CASSAEGGNYGYTF.

The DNA for the CDR3 is TGTGCCAGCAGCCAAGCGTGGGGGAATGAAAAACTGTTTTTT. Translation gives CASSQAWGNEKLFF. The chain carries TRBV3-1 and TRBJ1-4; D might be TRBD1 (5 bases). The V gene lost 1 base and the J gene lost 5 bases, with 8 bases spanning the gap. The CDR3 runs to 14 residues. CDR1 and CDR2 from the germline V gene are LGHDT and YNNKEL (reference sequence).

CDR3 bases: TGTGCCAGCGGGAAAAGGGGGTTCGGCACCGGGGAGCTGTTTTTT. Amino acid sequence: CASGKRGFGTGELFF. The chain carries TRBV25-1 and TRBJ2-2, with TRBD1 as a possible D gene (6 bases). From germline, CDR1 is MGHDK and CDR2 SYGVNS. The CDR3 runs to 15 residues. V lost 8 bases and J 4 bases, leaving 17 bases between the germline ends.

CDR3 in amino acids: CASRQGQLEQYF. Written as DNA, the CDR3 is TGTGCCAGCAGACAGGGACAGCTCGAGCAGTACTTC. The V gene is TRBV12-3 or TRBV12-4, the J gene TRBJ2-5, with TRBD1 matching over 7 bases. The J call is uncertain, as TRBJ2-7 better fits the DNA end. The CDR3 loop spans 12 amino acids.